These T cell receptor beta chains were read from a single sample in a study of blood T cell repertoires in COVID-19. The method was immunoSEQ multiplex PCR; TCRdb's version includes in-frame clones alone and lacks a portion of them. The sample includes roughly 190,000 clones, 75% to 85% seen only once; the top ten take approximately 10%. The sequencing sample was made of peripheral blood. The receptor set was obtained from a woman aged 40 to 50 with COVID-19, enrolled during active disease. The CDR3 runs from the conserved cysteine through the conserved F or W. D genes are given only for firm matches. Some rows have no size entry. The others give once, few or many, or a class for an expanded clone.

J gene,clone size,D gene,V gene,CDR3 protein,CDR3 DNA
TRBJ1-4,.,TRBD1,TRBV28,CASRPTGTGTEKLFF,TGTGCCAGCAGACCGACGGGGACAGGGACTGAAAAACTGTTTTTT
TRBJ1-1,few,.,TRBV20-1,CSASRPQRGTEAFF,TGCAGTGCTAGTAGGCCGCAGAGGGGGACTGAAGCTTTCTTT
TRBJ2-3,.,.,TRBV7-2,CASSPGLPTDTQYF,TGTGCCAGCAGCCCGGGACTTCCCACAGATACGCAGTATTTT
TRBJ2-3,.,.,TRBV9,CASSPRVMSTDTQYF,TGTGCCAGCAGCCCTCGAGTGATGAGCACAGATACGCAGTATTTT
TRBJ2-1,.,TRBD2,TRBV7-9,CASSLLAGDEQFF,TGTGCCAGCAGCTTACTAGCGGGAGATGAGCAGTTCTTC
TRBJ1-1,.,TRBD1,TRBV2,CASSHTGGLGNTEAFF,TGTGCCAGCAGTCACACAGGGGGGTTGGGGAACACTGAAGCTTTCTTT
TRBJ2-7,.,TRBD1,TRBV29-1,CSVVQGQGYEQYF,TGCAGCGTTGTTCAGGGACAGGGGTACGAGCAGTACTTC
TRBJ2-5,.,.,TRBV21-1,CASSKKNRPLAEGLLAKIQETQYF,TGTGCCAGCAGTAAAAAAAATCGCCCTTTGGCCGAGGGTCTACTAGCGAAAATTCAAGAGACCCAGTACTTC
TRBJ2-1,.,TRBD2,TRBV5-1,CASSLGLAGNEQFF,TGCGCCAGCAGCCTCGGACTAGCTGGGAATGAGCAGTTCTTC
TRBJ2-5,.,TRBD2,TRBV9,CASSVGIAGGSETQYF,TGTGCCAGCAGCGTAGGAATAGCGGGAGGTAGTGAGACCCAGTACTTC
TRBJ2-1,.,.,TRBV19,CASSINRVNEQFF,TGTGCCAGTAGTATCAACAGGGTCAATGAGCAGTTCTTC
TRBJ1-4,.,.,TRBV12-3/TRBV12-4,CASSSYSGEKLFF,TGTGCCAGCAGTTCCTATAGCGGCGAAAAACTGTTTTTT
TRBJ2-3,.,TRBD2,TRBV28,CASSSSGTSGDTDTQYF,TGTGCCAGCAGTTCTTCCGGGACTAGCGGTGACACAGATACGCAGTATTTT
TRBJ2-1,.,TRBD1,TRBV29-1,CSVGTGLLNEQFF,TGCAGCGTTGGGACAGGGCTCTTAAATGAGCAGTTCTTC
TRBJ1-4,.,.,TRBV28,CASSPGDANEKLFF,TGTGCCAGCAGCCCAGGGGATGCTAATGAAAAACTGTTTTTT
TRBJ2-4,.,TRBD1,TRBV2,CASSEGQGSGGQYF,TGTGCCAGCAGTGAGGGACAGGGAAGCGGAGGACAGTACTTC
TRBJ2-1,.,.,TRBV3-1/TRBV3-2,CASSQEGRVNEQFF,TGTGCCAGCAGCCAAGAGGGGAGAGTCAATGAGCAGTTCTTC
TRBJ2-4,.,TRBD1,TRBV3-1/TRBV3-2,CASSQGRSGTGTIQYF,TGTGCCAGCAGCCAAGGAAGGTCCGGGACAGGGACCATTCAGTACTTC
TRBJ2-3,.,.,TRBV7-6,CASSLGGGASTDTQYF,TGTGCCAGCAGCTTAGGAGGGGGAGCTAGCACAGATACGCAGTATTTT
TRBJ2-3,.,TRBD2,TRBV7-3,CASSTSGSSDTQYF,TGTGCCAGCAGCACTAGCGGGAGTTCAGATACGCAGTATTTT
TRBJ2-5,.,.,TRBV7-8,CASSLILSETQYF,TGTGCCAGCAGCTTGATCTTAAGCGAGACCCAGTACTTC
TRBJ2-2,.,TRBD1,TRBV29-1,CSVVMDRAAGELFF,TGCAGCGTTGTGATGGACAGGGCGGCCGGGGAGCTGTTTTTT
TRBJ2-7,.,TRBD2,TRBV5-1,CASSLDGRGPFEQYF,TGCGCCAGCAGCTTGGACGGGAGGGGTCCGTTCGAGCAGTACTTC
TRBJ2-1,.,TRBD1,TRBV12-3/TRBV12-4,CASRDRGMNEQFF,TGTGCCAGCAGGGACAGGGGGATGAATGAGCAGTTCTTC
TRBJ2-7,.,TRBD1,TRBV28,CASGGQGPYEQYF,TGTGCCAGCGGCGGACAGGGCCCCTACGAGCAGTACTTC
TRBJ2-7,.,TRBD1,TRBV27,CASSRQGEAWEQYF,TGTGCCAGCAGTCGACAGGGAGAGGCATGGGAGCAGTACTTC
TRBJ2-5,once,TRBD2,TRBV5-4,CASSLAYGGRAPETQYF,TGTGCCAGCAGCTTGGCCTATGGCGGGAGGGCCCCGGAGACCCAGTACTTC
TRBJ2-1,.,TRBD2,TRBV7-9,CASSRAASGSRDEQFF,TGTGCCAGCAGCAGAGCCGCTAGCGGGAGTAGAGATGAGCAGTTCTTC
TRBJ2-6,.,.,TRBV7-9,CASSPTEGANVLTF,TGTGCCAGCAGCCCTACGGAGGGGGCCAACGTCCTGACTTTC
TRBJ2-2,once,TRBD2,TRBV6-5,CASGSSGTGELFF,TGTGCCAGTGGGTCTAGCGGCACCGGGGAGCTGTTTTTT
TRBJ2-1,.,.,TRBV18,CASSSADTSSYNEQFF,TGTGCCAGCTCATCGGCAGACACGAGCTCCTACAATGAGCAGTTCTTC
TRBJ2-7,.,TRBD2,TRBV25-1,CASRAGATYEQYF,TGTGCCAGCAGGGCGGGAGCGACCTACGAGCAGTACTTC
TRBJ1-3,.,.,TRBV5-8,CASSFWGQGNGNTIYF,TGTGCCAGCAGCTTCTGGGGCCAGGGAAATGGAAACACCATATATTTT
TRBJ2-1,.,TRBD1,TRBV9,CASSPRGQGAYNEQFF,TGTGCCAGCAGCCCACGTGGACAGGGTGCGTACAATGAGCAGTTCTTC
TRBJ2-3,.,.,TRBV19,CASSISGTSDTQYF,TGTGCCAGTAGTATTAGCGGAACTTCTGATACGCAGTATTTT
TRBJ2-5,.,TRBD2,TRBV5-4,CASSFIFGGETQYF,TGTGCCAGCAGCTTTATTTTCGGGGGGGAGACCCAGTACTTC
TRBJ2-3,.,TRBD1,TRBV2,CASSVGTGAFDTQYF,TGTGCCAGCAGTGTCGGGACAGGCGCTTTCGATACGCAGTATTTT
TRBJ2-3,.,TRBD1,TRBV18,CASSPVPGQARGPDTQYF,TGTGCCAGCTCACCCGTCCCGGGACAGGCCCGGGGCCCAGATACGCAGTATTTT
TRBJ2-7,.,.,TRBV3-1/TRBV3-2,CASSQDLIPGDEQYF,TGTGCCAGCAGCCAAGATTTGATCCCAGGCGACGAGCAGTACTTC
TRBJ2-1,.,TRBD1,TRBV19,CASSNYRGNEQFF,TGTGCCAGTAGTAACTACAGGGGCAATGAGCAGTTCTTC
TRBJ2-1,.,.,TRBV7-3,CASSLTGSYNEQFF,TGTGCCAGCAGCTTAACCGGCTCCTACAATGAGCAGTTCTTC
TRBJ1-1,.,TRBD1,TRBV7-9,CASSTGTGGLRAFF,TGTGCCAGCAGCACCGGGACAGGCGGTTTGCGAGCTTTCTTT
TRBJ2-5,.,.,TRBV30,CAWGTTLETQYF,TGTGCCTGGGGTACTACATTGGAGACCCAGTACTTC
TRBJ2-1,.,.,TRBV19,CASSLSSSYNEQFF,TGTGCCAGCTCACTCTCAAGCTCCTACAATGAGCAGTTCTTC
TRBJ2-3,.,TRBD2,TRBV3-1/TRBV3-2,CASSGLAGGLTDTQYF,TGTGCCAGCAGCGGACTAGCGGGGGGTCTCACAGATACGCAGTATTTT
TRBJ1-3,few,.,TRBV20-1,CSASEGGGGNTIYF,TGCAGTGCTAGTGAGGGGGGGGGTGGAAACACCATATATTTT
TRBJ1-2,.,TRBD1,TRBV27,CASSVDRGYGYTF,TGTGCCAGCAGTGTTGACAGGGGTTATGGCTACACCTTC